This T cell receptor (beta chain) was documented in a study of cytomegalovirus exposure and HLA in healthy donors. Whole-study findings and limits: It was shown in a later analysis that HLA-associated TCR beta chains were more clonally expanded than other, equally common chains. V- and J-gene trimming of TCR beta was linked (in a later analysis) to a missense DCLRE1C variant. 150 or so TCR beta chains were listed as cytomegalovirus-associated.

A word on this clone: Its antigen is unidentified.

With 60 Vbeta and 13 Jbeta primers, the PCR was carried out. Clones were read by immunoSEQ multiplex PCR, and TCRdb kept only the in-frame ones, dropping some. The sample lists some 190,000 clones, about four fifths seen once, with about 1.8% in the top ten. The sample consisted of PBMCs. The clonotype was recovered from a man aged 40-49 years in good health and CMV-seropositive.

The CDR3 DNA reads as TGTGCCAGCAGCTTAGGAGCGGGAGCGAGGGAGACCCAGTACTTC. This codes for CASSLGAGARETQYF. The V gene is TRBV7-9, the J gene TRBJ2-5; 8 nucleotides align to TRBD2. V shed 1 base, J shed 5 bases, and the junction held 6 bases outside the gene matches. Germline-derived CDR1 and CDR2 are SEHNR and FQNEAQ (reference sequence). The CDR3 has 15 residues.